This T cell receptor (beta chain) was found in a study of cytomegalovirus exposure and HLA in healthy donors. On this clone: Its target is unknown.

Trimming at V came to 7 bases and at J to 4 bases, leaving 6 bases not matched to a gene. There are 14 residues in the CDR3. Germline CDR1 is ENHRY and CDR2 is SYGVKD. Vbeta (60) and Jbeta (13) primers were used in the PCR. TCRdb keeps only in-frame clones here, not all; method: immunoSEQ multiplex PCR. Altogether 100,000 to 150,000 clones are present, 80% being singletons, with the ten largest covering about 4%. General study findings and limits: Reportedly, diagnosis of cytomegalovirus status by the classifier showed high specificity and sensitivity. An analysis that came later showed most CMV-associated TCR beta chains appearing HLA-restricted. The dataset shows that most TCR sequences were rare, while some public TCRs occurred in many donors.

Sequencing input: PBMCs. V and J are TRBV10-3 and TRBJ2-1; 8 nucleotides agree with TRBD1. This receptor was obtained from a woman aged 40 to 55 in good health and CMV-seronegative. The CDR3 protein is CAIKTGGTYNEQFF. CDR3 in DNA: TGTGCCATCAAAACAGGGGGTACTTACAATGAGCAGTTCTTC.